These T cell receptor beta chains were read from a single sample in a study of shared clonotypes between healthy human individuals. Using immunoSEQ multiplex PCR, the repertoire was profiled, and TCRdb retains in-frame clones only, with some absent. The sample includes around 2.1 million clones, more than 85% of them seen just once. Sequenced sample: naive CD8+ T cells from PBMCs. The receptors originated from a man younger than 35 in good health. Some clones in this sample may be carry-over from other donors' samples. The CDR3 runs from the conserved cysteine through the conserved F or W. A D gene is named only where the DNA matches it firmly. Expanded clones are given a class, and other clones once, few, many or no size at all.

clone_size,j_call,d_call,v_call,cdr3_aa,cdr3_nt
NA,TRBJ1-2,NA,TRBV7-9,CASSLGTVNYGYTF,TGTGCCAGCAGCTTAGGGACGGTTAACTATGGCTACACCTTC
NA,TRBJ1-1,NA,TRBV2,CATAGEMNTEAFF,TGTGCCACCGCCGGGGAGATGAACACTGAAGCTTTCTTT
NA,TRBJ1-1,NA,TRBV7-9,CASSRSGAVNTEAFF,TGTGCCAGCAGCCGATCCGGGGCCGTGAACACTGAAGCTTTCTTT
NA,TRBJ2-2,TRBD2,TRBV29-1,CSAASGRGTGELFF,TGCAGCGCCGCAAGCGGGAGAGGAACCGGGGAGCTGTTTTTT
NA,TRBJ1-1,NA,TRBV27,CASSEQGGTEAFF,TGTGCCAGCAGTGAACAGGGTGGTACTGAAGCTTTCTTT
NA,TRBJ1-1,NA,TRBV27,CASSLLGWTEAFF,TGTGCCAGCAGTTTATTGGGGTGGACTGAAGCTTTCTTT
NA,TRBJ2-2,NA,TRBV11-2,CASSLGPTGELFF,TGTGCCAGCAGCCTGGGCCCCACCGGGGAGCTGTTTTTT
NA,TRBJ2-2,TRBD2,TRBV9,CASSVGLAGGPVTGELFF,TGTGCCAGCAGCGTAGGACTAGCGGGAGGGCCGGTTACCGGGGAGCTGTTTTTT
NA,TRBJ2-7,NA,TRBV7-9,CASSWGEGEQYF,TGTGCCAGCAGCTGGGGAGAAGGCGAGCAGTACTTC
NA,TRBJ2-7,TRBD1,TRBV7-9,CASSVGQLRGEQYF,TGTGCCAGCAGCGTGGGACAGCTTAGGGGCGAGCAGTACTTC
NA,TRBJ2-1,TRBD2,TRBV4-1,CASSQFVELAGFYNEQFF,TGCGCCAGCAGCCAATTTGTCGAACTAGCGGGTTTTTACAATGAGCAGTTCTTC
NA,TRBJ2-1,NA,TRBV9,CASSPRGGANNEQFF,TGTGCCAGCAGCCCCCGGGGAGGCGCAAACAATGAGCAGTTCTTC
NA,TRBJ1-1,NA,TRBV29-1,CSVATGLNTEAFF,TGCAGCGTTGCGACAGGACTGAACACTGAAGCTTTCTTT
NA,TRBJ2-1,TRBD2,TRBV15,CATSTDSSGSVYNEQFF,TGTGCCACCAGCACCGACTCTAGCGGGAGTGTCTACAATGAGCAGTTCTTC
NA,TRBJ1-1,NA,TRBV5-8,CASSLGPEAFF,TGTGCCAGCAGCCTCGGTCCTGAAGCTTTCTTT
once,TRBJ2-7,TRBD1,TRBV5-1,CASSSGTGAYEQYF,TGCGCCAGCAGCTCCGGGACAGGCGCCTACGAGCAGTACTTC
NA,TRBJ1-5,NA,TRBV30,CAWSEKGDQPQHF,TGTGCCTGGAGCGAGAAAGGGGATCAGCCCCAGCATTTT
NA,TRBJ1-1,NA,TRBV6-5,CASSPGADTEAFF,TGTGCCAGCAGTCCAGGGGCGGACACTGAAGCTTTCTTT
NA,TRBJ1-1,NA,TRBV10-3,CAISVGPRGDTEAFF,TGTGCCATCAGTGTAGGACCCCGCGGGGACACTGAAGCTTTCTTT
NA,TRBJ1-5,NA,TRBV28,CASRLRVATNQPQHF,TGTGCCAGCCGCCTTAGGGTTGCCACGAATCAGCCCCAGCATTTT
NA,TRBJ2-7,TRBD1,TRBV30,CAWSAGQGVYEQYF,TGTGCCTGGAGTGCGGGACAGGGTGTCTACGAGCAGTACTTC
NA,TRBJ2-3,TRBD2,TRBV7-3,CASSLASGTDTQYF,TGTGCCAGCAGCTTGGCTAGCGGGACAGATACGCAGTATTTT
NA,TRBJ2-7,TRBD2,TRBV7-9,CASTPSIIPSGSSYEQYF,TGTGCCAGCACCCCTAGTATAATCCCTAGCGGAAGCTCCTACGAGCAGTACTTC
NA,TRBJ1-5,NA,TRBV19,CASSMRGGNQPQHF,TGTGCCAGTAGTATGCGGGGGGGGAATCAGCCCCAGCATTTT
NA,TRBJ2-3,NA,TRBV6-5,CASSYARVPDTQYF,TGTGCCAGCAGTTACGCGCGCGTTCCAGATACGCAGTATTTT
NA,TRBJ2-7,NA,TRBV28,CASSWFRGSYEQYF,TGTGCCAGCAGCTGGTTCAGGGGATCCTACGAGCAGTACTTC